This entry concerns a single TCR beta chain. Trimming left V 6 bases short and J 2 bases short, with 8 bases between. This CDR3 contains 12 residues. Per the germline V gene, CDR1 is LNHDA and CDR2 is SQIVND (reference sequence). Sequenced by immunoSEQ multiplex PCR; TCRdb stores in-frame clones only, minus some. The sample records some 53,000 clones, about 92% being singletons. The data originate from a study of T cell changes during pregnancy in multiple sclerosis. The chain recombines TRBV19 with TRBJ2-7; D possibly corresponds to TRBD1 (6 bases). The sequence was obtained from a female donor with multiple sclerosis, enrolled in a pregnancy study. This sample comprised CD4+ T cells from peripheral blood mononuclear cells, obtained in the third trimester of pregnancy. DNA of the CDR3: TGTGCCAGTAGCAAGGGGGCCTACGAGCAGTACTTC. Translating gives CASSKGAYEQYF.